This T cell receptor beta chain is from a study of radiotherapy plus CTLA-4 blockade in lung cancer. Across the whole study: Patients showed objective responses in 15% to 20% of cases, and disease control was achieved by approximately 30%. Points from the study as a whole: Researchers report tumor-derived TCR clones expanding in blood after radiotherapy plus ipilimumab.

The CDR3 consists of 15 residues. The germline V gene encodes CDR1 KGHSH and CDR2 LQKENI. V was shortened by 3 bases and J by 0 bases, with 9 bases between the two germline ends. A remark on this clone: Antigen specificity is unknown.

TCRdb keeps only in-frame clones here, not all; method: immunoSEQ multiplex PCR. This table holds tens of thousands of clones, roughly 78% found once. The sequence was collected from a human donor with non-small cell lung cancer who had a complete response to radiotherapy plus ipilimumab. The J gene is TRBJ1-5, the V gene TRBV18; D unresolved. The sequencing used peripheral blood, collected from a patient treated with radiotherapy plus ipilimumab. In nucleotides, the CDR3 is TGTGCCAGCTCACCGCTAGCTGATAGCAATCAGCCCCAGCATTTT. This gives the protein CASSPLADSNQPQHF.